These 23 T cell receptor beta chains were all obtained from the same sample, sequenced in a study of cytomegalovirus exposure and HLA in healthy donors. In the PCR, 60 Vbeta and 13 Jbeta primers were used. Clones were read by immunoSEQ multiplex PCR, and TCRdb kept only the in-frame ones, dropping some. The sample includes 150,000 or so clones, around 80% of them seen just once. Source material: PBMCs. All receptors derive from a female donor in good health and CMV-seronegative.

This clone has just one count. The V gene is TRBV29-1, the J gene TRBJ2-1, with 7 bases identical to TRBD2. This CDR3 is built from 15 residues. J lost 5 bases, V lost 4 bases, and 11 bases had no gene match. Germline lookup yields CDR1 SQVTM and CDR2 ANQGSEA. In DNA, the CDR3 is TGCAGCGTTGTGGGGGGGTCTAGCGGAAACAATGAGCAGTTCTTC. Translation gives CSVVGGSSGNNEQFF.

The chain employs TRBV18 and TRBJ2-2; 12 nucleotides line up with TRBD2. Germline V gene lookup returns CDR1 KGHSH and CDR2 LQKENI. The CDR3 consists of 17 residues. Germline trimming cut 0 bases from V and 9 bases from J; bases unmatched to any gene: 8. The CDR3 nucleotides are TGTGCCAGCTCACCACCACACCTACTAGCGGGAGGCCGGGAGCTGTTTTTT. Amino acid sequence: CASSPPHLLAGGRELFF.

CDR3 in DNA: TGTGCCAGCAGTGCCACAGCGGAGGAAATCTACGAGCAGTACTTC. Translation: CASSATAEEIYEQYF. This rearrangement joins TRBV27 to TRBJ2-5; the D gene is possibly TRBD2 (5 bases). Near its end, the DNA agrees better with TRBJ2-7, so the J call may be wrong. The CDR3 contains 15 residues. The germline gives CDR1 MNHEY, CDR2 SMNVEV (reference sequence).

The V and J genes are TRBV28 and TRBJ1-1, with TRBD1 as a possible D gene (6 bases). Looked up from germline, CDR1 is MDHEN and CDR2 is SYDVKM. Trimming left V 7 bases short and J 3 bases short, with 9 bases between. The length of the CDR3 is 12 residues. The CDR3 is CASNRGYTEAFF. The CDR3 region has the DNA TGTGCCAGCAATAGGGGGTACACTGAAGCTTTCTTT.

The chain has TRBV18 and TRBJ1-2; D remains unclear. The ends were cut back, 3 bases at V and 4 bases at J, with 6 bases in the middle. The CDR3 totals 12 residues. Germline CDR1 and CDR2: KGHSH and LQKENI. CDR3 loop: CASSPNSYGYTF. For the CDR3, the DNA is TGTGCCAGCTCACCTAATAGCTATGGCTACACCTTC.

This clone showed up just once. The CDR3 sequence is CASSRLNYEQYF. The CDR3 DNA reads as TGTGCCAGCAGTCGGTTAAACTACGAGCAGTACTTC. V gene TRBV28 combines with J gene TRBJ2-7; D uncertain. In germline, CDR1 is MDHEN, CDR2 SYDVKM. The CDR3 is made up of 12 amino acids. Trimming pared 5 bases from V and 3 bases from J, leaving 8 bases between. The full variable domain, completed using reference TRBV28 and TRBJ2-7, is DVKVTQSSRYLVKRTGEKVFLECVQDMDHENMFWYRQDPGLGLRLIYFSYDVKMKEKGDIPEGYSVSREKKERFSLILESASTNQTSMYLCASSRLNYEQYFGPGTRLTVT.

The chain recombines TRBV27 with TRBJ1-4; 7 bases line up with TRBD1. The germline V gene encodes CDR1 MNHEY and CDR2 SMNVEV (reference sequence). V dropped 6 bases and J dropped 5; count of bases not matched to a gene: 6. This CDR3 is 14 amino acids long. The CDR3 sequence: CASSRLRGNEKLFF. DNA of the CDR3: TGTGCCAGCAGCCGACTCAGGGGGAATGAAAAACTGTTTTTT.

This chain uses TRBV19 with TRBJ1-5; D is unclear. The CDR3 has 14 amino acids. Trimming left V 11 bases short and J 3 bases short, with 17 bases between. The germline V gene has CDR1 LNHDA and CDR2 SQIVND (reference sequence). The CDR3 loop is CASSTRTHNQPQHF. In DNA form, the CDR3 reads TGTGCCTCTTCGACACGAACCCACAATCAGCCCCAGCATTTT. Full variable domain (remainder filled in from reference TRBV19 and TRBJ1-5): DGGITQSPKYLFRKEGQNVTLSCEQNLNHDAMYWYRQDPGQGLRLIYYSQIVNDFQKGDIAEGYSVSREKKESFPLTVTSAQKNPTAFYLCASSTRTHNQPQHFGDGTRLSIL.

V usage is TRBV30 and J usage is TRBJ2-4; 7 bases match TRBD1. Trimming cost V 5 bases and J 7 bases; bases outside gene matches: 5. Germline values: CDR1 GTSNPN, CDR2 SVGIG (reference sequence). The CDR3 totals 12 residues. The DNA of the CDR3 is TGTGCCTGGGAACCGGGACAGAACATTCAGTACTTC. This gives the protein CAWEPGQNIQYF.

The chain uses TRBV9 and TRBJ2-3; D ambiguous. CDR3 length equals 15 residues. Trimming removed 1 base at V and 4 bases at J, with 13 bases between. CDR1 is SGDLS, CDR2 YYNGEE, per germline. The CDR3 sequence: CASSVTTVWADTQYF. CDR3 in DNA: TGTGCCAGCAGCGTAACAACAGTTTGGGCAGATACGCAGTATTTT.

This clone was detected a few times. This rearrangement joins TRBV5-6 to TRBJ1-5, with TRBD1 as a possible D gene (5 bases). Germline V lookup: CDR1 SGHDT, CDR2 YYEEEE. The CDR3 contains 17 residues. Trimming removed 0 bases at V and 6 bases at J, with 19 bases between. This chain's CDR3 is CASSLGVIAGGGQPQHF. Here the CDR3 DNA reads TGTGCCAGCAGCTTGGGAGTAATAGCGGGCGGGGGTCAGCCCCAGCATTTT.

This rearrangement joins TRBV4-3 to TRBJ2-5; 10 bases line up with TRBD2. The end of the DNA fits TRBJ2-7 better, so the J call may be wrong. CDR1 and CDR2 from the germline V gene are LGHNA and YSLEER. This CDR3 spans 15 amino acids. The CDR3 sequence: CASSQLAGVSYEQYF. The CDR3 DNA sequence: TGCGCCAGCAGCCAGCTAGCGGGAGTATCCTACGAGCAGTACTTC.

This clone occurred a few times. The V gene is TRBV28, the J gene TRBJ2-5; 9 nucleotides agree with TRBD1. The CDR3 length is 14 residues. J was trimmed by 4 bases and V by 5 bases; bases with no gene match: 5. Germline V gene sequence: CDR1 MDHEN, CDR2 SYDVKM. The CDR3 sequence: CASSPDRGRETQYF. DNA for the CDR3: TGTGCCAGCAGTCCCGACAGGGGGAGAGAGACCCAGTACTTC.

V usage is TRBV5-6 and J usage is TRBJ1-2, with TRBD1 identical over 12 bases. Germline assignment: CDR1 SGHDT and CDR2 YYEEEE. The CDR3 length is 14 residues. After removal of 3 bases from V and 8 bases from J, the junction contained 5 bases not matched to a gene. The CDR3: CASSWGQGAAGYTF. CDR3 DNA: TGTGCCAGCAGCTGGGGACAGGGGGCGGCCGGCTACACCTTC.

The chain has TRBV7-2 and TRBJ1-2; tentative D call: TRBD1 (5 bases). V was trimmed by 3 bases and J by 8 bases, leaving 10 bases between them. Germline V lookup: CDR1 SGHTA, CDR2 FQGNSA. CDR3 length equals 12 residues. DNA of the CDR3: TGTGCCAGCAGCTTGAGGGGACTAGGCTACACCTTC. Its translation: CASSLRGLGYTF.

This chain uses TRBV19 with TRBJ2-7, with a weak D call TRBD1 (6 bases). The V end lost 5 bases, the J end lost 2 bases, and 13 bases lay between the germline ends. CDR3 length equals 14 residues. The V gene's germline CDR1 is LNHDA and CDR2 SQIVND (reference sequence). The CDR3 reads CASSLKTGPYEQYF. The CDR3 region has the DNA TGTGCCAGTAGTCTAAAAACAGGGCCCTACGAGCAGTACTTC.

The chain has TRBV5-1 and TRBJ2-6; no reliable D call. This CDR3 contains 13 residues. Germline lookup yields CDR1 SGHRS and CDR2 YFSETQ. Trimming shortened V by 5 bases and J by 3 bases, and 6 bases separated the two germline ends. The CDR3 nucleotides are TGCGCCAGCAGACAAGATGGGGCCAACGTCCTGACTTTC. Residues: CASRQDGANVLTF.

The V and J genes are TRBV28 and TRBJ2-1; possible D gene TRBD2, 6 bases. CDR1 MDHEN and CDR2 SYDVKM come from the germline V gene. V dropped 3 bases and J dropped 7 bases, with 16 bases sitting between them. There are 15 residues in the CDR3. In DNA form, the CDR3 reads TGTGCCAGCAGTTTGCTATCGGGACTCTTAAATGAGCAGTTCTTC. Translated: CASSLLSGLLNEQFF.

The genes are TRBV28 and TRBJ2-7; 9 bases are a match to TRBD2. The V gene's germline CDR1 is MDHEN and CDR2 SYDVKM. The trim removed 6 bases at V and 2 bases at J, leaving 8 bases unmatched. The CDR3 covers 15 residues. CDR3 loop: CASRPSGTDPYEQYF. Here the CDR3 DNA reads TGTGCCAGCAGGCCTAGCGGGACGGATCCCTACGAGCAGTACTTC.

V usage is TRBV2 and J usage is TRBJ1-1; 7 bases align to TRBD1. This CDR3 comprises 13 residues. Germline-derived CDR1 and CDR2 are SNHLY and FYNNEI. V was pared by 5 bases and J by 4 bases, with 4 bases of the junction left unmatched. The CDR3 DNA reads as TGTGCCAGCAGTCAACAGGGGACCACTGAAGCTTTCTTT. Translation gives CASSQQGTTEAFF.

Only a few counts were recorded for this clone. The V gene is TRBV7-3, the J gene TRBJ1-6; D might be TRBD1 (5 bases). From germline, CDR1 is SGHTA and CDR2 FQGTGA. The CDR3 is made up of 15 amino acids. Trimming pared 1 base from V and 5 bases from J, leaving 9 bases between. The CDR3 here is CASSLMGRDNSPLHF. In DNA, the CDR3 is TGTGCCAGCAGCTTAATGGGCAGGGATAATTCACCCCTCCACTTT.

The V and J genes are TRBV5-1 and TRBJ2-7; possible D gene TRBD2, 6 bases. Germline values: CDR1 SGHRS, CDR2 YFSETQ. This CDR3 region has 16 residues. V shed 4 bases and J shed 6 bases, with 23 bases lying between them. The CDR3 sequence is CASSLGSSVLVGEQYF. The CDR3 DNA sequence: TGCGCCAGCAGCCTGGGATCTAGCGTCCTTGTGGGCGAGCAGTACTTC.

About this clone: The junction departs from germline at one end; a sequencing error may be responsible. The rearrangement uses TRBV6-1 and TRBJ2-6, with D possibly matching TRBD1 (5 bases). Germline CDR1 MNHNS, CDR2 SASEGT. The CDR3 runs 15 residues. The CDR3 spells CASTEDSSGANGLTF. The CDR3 DNA follows: TGTGCCAGCACCGAAGACAGCTCTGGGGCCAACGGCCTGACTTTC.